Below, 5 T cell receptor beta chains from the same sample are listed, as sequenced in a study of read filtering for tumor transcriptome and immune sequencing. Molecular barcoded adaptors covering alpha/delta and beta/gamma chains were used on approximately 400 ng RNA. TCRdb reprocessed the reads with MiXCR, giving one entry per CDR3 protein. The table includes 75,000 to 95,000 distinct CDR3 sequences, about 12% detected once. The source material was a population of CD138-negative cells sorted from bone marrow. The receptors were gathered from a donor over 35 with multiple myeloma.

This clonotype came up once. This CDR3 reads CASSYAGRNQPQHF. The CDR3 nucleotides read TGTGCCAGCAGTTATGCGGGGCGGAATCAGCCCCAGCATTTT. This chain connects TRBV6-2 or TRBV6-3 to TRBJ1-5; TRBD1 is a possible D gene (5 bases). This CDR3 has 14 amino acids. V lost 3 bases and J lost 4, with 10 bases in between. Per germline, CDR1 MNHEY and CDR2 SVGEGT.

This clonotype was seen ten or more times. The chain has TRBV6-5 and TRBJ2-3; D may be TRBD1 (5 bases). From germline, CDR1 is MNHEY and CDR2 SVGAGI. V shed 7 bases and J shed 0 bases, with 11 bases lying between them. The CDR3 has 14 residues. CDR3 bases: TGTGCCAGCAAGGCAGGGCCTAGCACAGATACGCAGTATTTT. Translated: CASKAGPSTDTQYF.

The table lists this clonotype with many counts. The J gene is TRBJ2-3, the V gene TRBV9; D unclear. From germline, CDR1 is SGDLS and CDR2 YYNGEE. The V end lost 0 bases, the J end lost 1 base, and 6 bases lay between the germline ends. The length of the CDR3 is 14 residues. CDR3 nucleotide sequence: TGTGCCAGCAGCGTAGTGGCAGGCACAGATACGCAGTATTTT. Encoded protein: CASSVVAGTDTQYF.

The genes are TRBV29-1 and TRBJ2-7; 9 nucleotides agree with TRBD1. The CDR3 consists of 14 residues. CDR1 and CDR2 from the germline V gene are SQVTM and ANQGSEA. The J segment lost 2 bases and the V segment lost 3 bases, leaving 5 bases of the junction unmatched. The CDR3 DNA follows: TGCAGCGTTGACATGGGACAGGGCACCTACGAGCAGTACTTC. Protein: CSVDMGQGTYEQYF.

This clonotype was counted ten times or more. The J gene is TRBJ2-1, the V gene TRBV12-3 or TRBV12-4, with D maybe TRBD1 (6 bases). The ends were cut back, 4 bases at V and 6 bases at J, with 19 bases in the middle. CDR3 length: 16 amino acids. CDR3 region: CASSSSHRVARNEQFF. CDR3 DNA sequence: TGTGCCAGCAGTTCCTCCCACAGGGTGGCTCGCAATGAGCAGTTCTTC.